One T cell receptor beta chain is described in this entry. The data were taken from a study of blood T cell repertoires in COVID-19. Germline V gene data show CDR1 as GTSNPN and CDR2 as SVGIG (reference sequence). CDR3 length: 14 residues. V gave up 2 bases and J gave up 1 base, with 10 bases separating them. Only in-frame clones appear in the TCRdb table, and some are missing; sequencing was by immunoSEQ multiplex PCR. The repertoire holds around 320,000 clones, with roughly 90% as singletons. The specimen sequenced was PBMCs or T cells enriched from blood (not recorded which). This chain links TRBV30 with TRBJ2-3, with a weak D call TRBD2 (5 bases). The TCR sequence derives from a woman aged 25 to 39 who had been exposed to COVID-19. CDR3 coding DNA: TGTGCCTGGAGTCGGAAAGCGGGCACAGATACGCAGTATTTT. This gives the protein CAWSRKAGTDTQYF. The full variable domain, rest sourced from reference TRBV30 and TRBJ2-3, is SQTIHQWPATLVQPVGSPLSLECTVEGTSNPNLYWYRQAAGRGLQLLFYSVGIGQISSEVPQNLSASRPQDRQFILSSKKLLLSDSGFYLCAWSRKAGTDTQYFGPGTRLTVL.